Below are 10 T cell receptor beta chains sequenced from a single sample in a study of cytotoxic CD8 clonotypes in ibrutinib-treated CLL (dated by TCRdb to 2020 to 2022). Libraries were built with the immunoSEQ multiplex PCR assay. Held by TCRdb, this immuneACCESS table contains in-frame sequences only and omits some clones. Under half of the omission traces to an unresolved V gene where checked; the cause of the rest is unknown. The sample table holds tens of thousands of clones, of which over 55% were seen once. 20% of the sample is in the top ten clones. Explained via the paper, the time point label denotes: roughly 23 months on ibrutinib. This material consisted of PBMCs, taken after 24 months of ibrutinib treatment. Receptor source: a human donor with chronic lymphocytic leukemia.

The chain has TRBV30 and TRBJ2-1, with 10 bases lining up with TRBD2. The CDR3 has 19 residues. Germline trimming cut 2 bases from V and 0 bases from J; bases unmatched to any gene: 13. Looked up from germline, CDR1 is GTSNPN and CDR2 is SVGIG (reference sequence). CDR3 in amino acids: CAWSQRLAGPLSSYNEQFF. The DNA for the CDR3 is TGTGCCTGGAGTCAACGACTAGCGGGTCCCCTTAGCTCCTACAATGAGCAGTTCTTC.

In DNA form, the CDR3 reads TGTGCCAGTAGATCTCAGGGAAGGGCTGGGGCCAACGTCCTGACTTTC. Amino acid sequence: CASRSQGRAGANVLTF. This chain joins TRBV19 and TRBJ2-6; TRBD1 might be the D (5 bases). Germline V gives CDR1 LNHDA, CDR2 SQIVND (reference sequence). The CDR3 is made up of 16 amino acids. Trimming stripped 6 bases from V and 2 bases from J, with 14 bases between.

This clone was counted between two and nine times. The rearrangement uses TRBV2 and TRBJ2-5; no clear D. The CDR3 extends over 12 amino acids. CDR1 and CDR2 (germline): SNHLY, FYNNEI. V lost 4 bases and J lost 5, with 8 bases in between. The CDR3 spells CASSGGRETQYF. As DNA, the CDR3 is TGTGCCAGCAGTGGCGGCCGGGAGACCCAGTACTTC.

V gene TRBV20-1 combines with J gene TRBJ2-5; D not certain. This CDR3 region has 11 residues. Trimming pared 7 bases from V and 1 base from J, leaving 7 bases between. CDR1 is DFQATT, CDR2 SNEGSKA, per germline (reference sequence). The CDR3 sequence: CSEGVQETQYF. CDR3 in DNA: TGCAGTGAGGGTGTCCAAGAGACCCAGTACTTC.

V and J are TRBV5-1 and TRBJ2-5; a possible D gene is TRBD1 (6 bases). The CDR3 runs to 13 residues. The V end lost 4 bases, the J end lost 3 bases, and 10 bases lay between the germline ends. Per germline, CDR1 SGHRS and CDR2 YFSETQ. The CDR3 DNA reads TGCGCCAGCAGCCCGACAGGAAAAGAGACCCAGTACTTC. It encodes CASSPTGKETQYF.

A remark on this clone: Other DNA sequences within the sample encode an identical CDR3. This sequence joins TRBV6-1 and TRBJ1-1; a possible D gene is TRBD1 (5 bases). CDR3 size: 14 residues. From germline, CDR1 is MNHNS and CDR2 SASEGT. The V and J ends lost 7 bases and 5 bases respectively, with 17 bases between them. In nucleotides, the CDR3 is TGTGCCAGCATTAGGGGCGGGGGTCGGACTGAAGCTTTCTTT. Its translation is CASIRGGGRTEAFF.

This clone was seen repeatedly, ten times or more. The V and J genes are TRBV6-1 and TRBJ2-7; D may correspond to TRBD1 or TRBD2 (5 bases each). Germline V gene sequence: CDR1 MNHNS, CDR2 SASEGT. The CDR3 spans 14 residues. Trimming removed 4 bases from V and 4 bases from J, with 14 bases in between. CDR3 DNA: TGTGCCAGCAGTGCCCAAGCCGGGACGTACGAGCAGTACTTC. Translating gives CASSAQAGTYEQYF.

The gene calls are TRBV4-1 and TRBJ1-1, with D possibly matching TRBD1 (5 bases). The V and J ends lost 0 bases and 3 bases respectively, with 11 bases between them. Germline V gene data show CDR1 as MGHRA and CDR2 as YSYEKL. The length of the CDR3 is 15 residues. The CDR3 coding sequence is TGCGCCAGCAGCCAAGAATCCAGGGCGCACACTGAAGCTTTCTTT. This codes for CASSQESRAHTEAFF.

This rearrangement joins TRBV6-6 to TRBJ1-5; maybe TRBD1 (5 bases). Trimming took off 3 bases at V and 7 bases at J, with 13 bases between the two ends. This CDR3 contains 14 residues. Germline lookup yields CDR1 MNHNY and CDR2 SVGAGI (reference sequence). CDR3 DNA: TGTGCCAGCAGTTATAGGACCAGGGAACAGCCCCAGCATTTT. Encoded protein: CASSYRTREQPQHF.

V usage is TRBV4-1 and J usage is TRBJ1-5; D gene unclear. The CDR3 has 13 residues. Germline V gene data show CDR1 as MGHRA and CDR2 as YSYEKL. V shed 0 bases and J shed 9 bases, with 9 bases lying between them. The CDR3 region has the DNA TGCGCCAGCAGCCAAGAGGGGAAGGTGCCCCAGCATTTT. Protein product: CASSQEGKVPQHF.